The rows below give T cell receptor beta chains drawn from one sample of a study of blood T cell repertoires in COVID-19. Method: immunoSEQ multiplex PCR; TCRdb's copy keeps in-frame clones and lacks some. The sample contains over 70,000 clones, approximately 80% of which appear only once. Sequencing was done on a sample of peripheral blood. The receptors stem from a woman of 80 years or more with acute or convalescent COVID-19. CDR3s include the opening cysteine and the closing phenylalanine or tryptophan. D genes are given only for firm matches. Part of the rows lack a size; the others show once, few, many or a class for expanded clones.

V gene: TRBV6-5; clone size: .; D gene: .; J gene: TRBJ2-7; CDR3 protein: CASSRDRRDYEQYF; CDR3 DNA: TGTGCCAGCAGCCGAGACAGGCGAGACTACGAGCAGTACTTC
V gene: TRBV27; clone size: .; D gene: .; J gene: TRBJ2-7; CDR3 protein: CASSLAGQPYYEQYF; CDR3 DNA: TGTGCCAGCAGTTTAGCGGGACAGCCTTACTACGAGCAGTACTTC
V gene: TRBV11-2; clone size: .; D gene: .; J gene: TRBJ2-1; CDR3 protein: CASSLAGTYNEQFF; CDR3 DNA: TGTGCCAGCAGCTTAGCGGGAACCTACAATGAGCAGTTCTTC
V gene: TRBV7-9; clone size: .; D gene: TRBD1; J gene: TRBJ2-7; CDR3 protein: CASSLGTGSYEQYF; CDR3 DNA: TGTGCCAGCAGCTTAGGGACAGGGTCTTACGAGCAGTACTTC
V gene: TRBV4-1; clone size: .; D gene: TRBD2; J gene: TRBJ2-2; CDR3 protein: CASSQEWGTTNTGELFF; CDR3 DNA: TGCGCCAGCAGCCAAGAGTGGGGGACTACGAACACCGGGGAGCTGTTTTTT
V gene: TRBV6-6; clone size: .; D gene: .; J gene: TRBJ2-7; CDR3 protein: CASSSSRKSYEQYF; CDR3 DNA: .
V gene: TRBV7-9; clone size: few; D gene: TRBD1; J gene: TRBJ1-1; CDR3 protein: CASSLVVIGQGAAAFF; CDR3 DNA: TGTGCCAGCAGCTTAGTAGTAATCGGACAGGGGGCAGCAGCTTTCTTT
V gene: TRBV1; clone size: .; D gene: .; J gene: TRBJ2-5; CDR3 protein: CTSSHHRGRLRETQYF; CDR3 DNA: TGCACCAGCAGCCACCACAGGGGGCGGCTGAGGGAGACCCAGTACTTC
V gene: TRBV11-2; clone size: .; D gene: .; J gene: TRBJ2-7; CDR3 protein: CASSPFTGSLGSYEQYF; CDR3 DNA: TGTGCCAGCAGCCCATTCACAGGGTCCCTTGGCTCCTACGAGCAGTACTTC
V gene: TRBV19; clone size: .; D gene: .; J gene: TRBJ2-7; CDR3 protein: CASSIGGRGSYEQYF; CDR3 DNA: TGTGCCAGTAGTATAGGTGGCAGGGGTTCCTACGAGCAGTACTTC
V gene: TRBV6-5; clone size: .; D gene: TRBD1; J gene: TRBJ1-2; CDR3 protein: CASSMLAGTEDGYTF; CDR3 DNA: TGTGCCAGCAGCATGCTCGCCGGGACAGAAGATGGCTACACCTTC
V gene: TRBV3-1/TRBV3-2; clone size: .; D gene: TRBD2; J gene: TRBJ2-3; CDR3 protein: CASRAQRGGLDTQYF; CDR3 DNA: TGTGCCAGCAGGGCCCAGCGGGGGGGCTTAGATACGCAGTATTTT
V gene: TRBV2; clone size: .; D gene: .; J gene: TRBJ1-5; CDR3 protein: CASSESGSNQPQHF; CDR3 DNA: TGTGCCAGCAGTGAAAGCGGTAGCAATCAGCCCCAGCATTTT
V gene: TRBV30; clone size: few; D gene: .; J gene: TRBJ2-2; CDR3 protein: CAWTGNTGELFF; CDR3 DNA: TGTGCCTGGACAGGGAACACCGGGGAGCTGTTTTTT
V gene: TRBV19; clone size: once; D gene: .; J gene: TRBJ1-1; CDR3 protein: CASSQQGVATEAFF; CDR3 DNA: TGTGCCAGTAGCCAACAGGGAGTGGCCACTGAAGCTTTCTTT
V gene: TRBV7-8; clone size: .; D gene: .; J gene: TRBJ2-7; CDR3 protein: CASSSNRDWSYEQYF; CDR3 DNA: TGTGCCAGCAGCTCGAATAGGGACTGGAGCTACGAGCAGTACTTC
V gene: TRBV3-1/TRBV3-2; clone size: .; D gene: .; J gene: TRBJ2-7; CDR3 protein: CASSQAYSPYEQYF; CDR3 DNA: TGTGCCAGCAGCCAAGCCTACTCCCCCTACGAGCAGTACTTC
V gene: TRBV5-1; clone size: once; D gene: .; J gene: TRBJ1-2; CDR3 protein: CASSWEGTTPYGYTF; CDR3 DNA: TGCGCCAGCAGCTGGGAGGGTACGACACCCTATGGCTACACCTTC
V gene: TRBV7-5; clone size: once; D gene: .; J gene: TRBJ2-1; CDR3 protein: CVRSLLREQFF; CDR3 DNA: TGTGTCAGAAGCTTATTGCGTGAGCAGTTCTTC
V gene: TRBV7-8; clone size: .; D gene: TRBD1; J gene: TRBJ1-2; CDR3 protein: CASSLLRGHSYTF; CDR3 DNA: TGTGCCAGCAGCTTACTCAGGGGGCACAGCTACACCTTC
V gene: TRBV5-5; clone size: .; D gene: TRBD2; J gene: TRBJ2-1; CDR3 protein: CASSRLARELGSNEQFF; CDR3 DNA: TGTGCCAGCAGCCGACTAGCCCGGGAACTAGGGAGCAATGAGCAGTTCTTC
V gene: TRBV11-2; clone size: .; D gene: TRBD1; J gene: TRBJ2-3; CDR3 protein: CASTQGENRGTDTQYF; CDR3 DNA: TGTGCCAGCACCCAGGGGGAGAACAGGGGTACAGATACGCAGTATTTT
V gene: TRBV2; clone size: .; D gene: TRBD1; J gene: TRBJ2-4; CDR3 protein: CASRTGGNIQYF; CDR3 DNA: TGTGCCAGCAGAACAGGGGGAAACATTCAGTACTTC
V gene: TRBV18; clone size: .; D gene: .; J gene: TRBJ2-2; CDR3 protein: CASSPGASNTGELFF; CDR3 DNA: TGTGCCAGCTCACCAGGGGCAAGTAACACCGGGGAGCTGTTTTTT
V gene: TRBV18; clone size: .; D gene: .; J gene: TRBJ2-2; CDR3 protein: CASSPLAEGGELFF; CDR3 DNA: TGTGCCAGCTCACCACTTGCGGAGGGCGGGGAGCTGTTTTTT
V gene: TRBV18; clone size: .; D gene: .; J gene: TRBJ1-4; CDR3 protein: CASSRVQGSDEKLFF; CDR3 DNA: TGTGCCAGCTCCCGGGTGCAGGGGTCGGATGAAAAACTGTTTTTT
V gene: TRBV7-2; clone size: few; D gene: .; J gene: TRBJ1-1; CDR3 protein: CASSFTRNTEAFF; CDR3 DNA: TGTGCCAGCAGCTTTACTAGAAACACTGAAGCTTTCTTT
V gene: TRBV11-2; clone size: few; D gene: .; J gene: TRBJ2-7; CDR3 protein: CASSLLTGSYEQYF; CDR3 DNA: TGTGCCAGCAGCTTACTGACAGGCTCCTACGAGCAGTACTTC
V gene: TRBV9; clone size: .; D gene: TRBD2; J gene: TRBJ2-2; CDR3 protein: CASSALAGDSTGELFF; CDR3 DNA: TGTGCCAGCAGCGCCCTAGCGGGAGACAGCACCGGGGAGCTGTTTTTT
V gene: TRBV15; clone size: .; D gene: TRBD1; J gene: TRBJ1-5; CDR3 protein: CATSLGTGARQPQHF; CDR3 DNA: TGTGCCACCAGCCTAGGGACAGGGGCTCGGCAGCCCCAGCATTTT
V gene: TRBV7-8; clone size: .; D gene: .; J gene: TRBJ1-6; CDR3 protein: CASSRSGDNSSPLHF; CDR3 DNA: TGTGCCAGCAGTAGAAGCGGGGACAACTCGTCACCCCTCCACTTT
V gene: TRBV6-1; clone size: .; D gene: TRBD2; J gene: TRBJ2-7; CDR3 protein: CASSEGTSGSLEQYF; CDR3 DNA: TGTGCCAGCAGTGAGGGGACTAGCGGGAGCCTGGAGCAGTACTTC
V gene: TRBV19; clone size: few; D gene: TRBD1; J gene: TRBJ1-5; CDR3 protein: CASSPGTGGNQPQHF; CDR3 DNA: TGTGCCAGTAGTCCCGGGACAGGGGGCAATCAGCCCCAGCATTTT
V gene: TRBV19; clone size: .; D gene: .; J gene: TRBJ2-7; CDR3 protein: CASSRRGYEQYF; CDR3 DNA: TGTGCCAGTAGTAGAAGGGGCTACGAGCAGTACTTC
V gene: TRBV5-1; clone size: .; D gene: TRBD1; J gene: TRBJ1-5; CDR3 protein: CASSLGQGAQPQHF; CDR3 DNA: TGCGCCAGCAGCTTGGGCCAGGGGGCTCAGCCCCAGCATTTT
V gene: TRBV27; clone size: .; D gene: TRBD1; J gene: TRBJ1-5; CDR3 protein: CASSPTGGRGNQPQHF; CDR3 DNA: TGTGCCAGCAGTCCTACAGGGGGACGAGGCAATCAGCCCCAGCATTTT
V gene: TRBV14; clone size: .; D gene: .; J gene: TRBJ1-1; CDR3 protein: CASSQDGGDTEAFF; CDR3 DNA: TGTGCCAGCAGCCAAGATGGGGGGGACACTGAAGCTTTCTTT
V gene: TRBV6-5; clone size: .; D gene: .; J gene: TRBJ1-3; CDR3 protein: CASTRDILSGNTIYF; CDR3 DNA: TGTGCCAGCACTCGAGACATCCTCTCTGGAAACACCATATATTTT
V gene: TRBV30; clone size: .; D gene: .; J gene: TRBJ1-1; CDR3 protein: CAWNLQGTTEAFF; CDR3 DNA: TGTGCCTGGAATTTACAGGGAACAACTGAAGCTTTCTTT
V gene: TRBV18; clone size: .; D gene: TRBD1; J gene: TRBJ2-1; CDR3 protein: CASSPPRDRAYNEQFF; CDR3 DNA: TGTGCCAGCTCACCACCGCGAGACAGGGCCTACAATGAGCAGTTCTTC
V gene: TRBV27; clone size: .; D gene: TRBD1; J gene: TRBJ2-7; CDR3 protein: CASSPTGWTYEQYF; CDR3 DNA: TGTGCCAGCAGCCCGACAGGGTGGACCTACGAGCAGTACTTC
V gene: TRBV27; clone size: .; D gene: .; J gene: TRBJ1-3; CDR3 protein: CASSLQGTGNTIYF; CDR3 DNA: TGTGCCAGCAGTTTACAGGGTACGGGAAACACCATATATTTT
V gene: TRBV7-9; clone size: .; D gene: TRBD1; J gene: TRBJ1-3; CDR3 protein: CASSLEGTGFTIYF; CDR3 DNA: TGTGCCAGCAGCTTAGAGGGGACAGGTTTCACCATATATTTT
V gene: TRBV3-1/TRBV3-2; clone size: .; D gene: .; J gene: TRBJ2-7; CDR3 protein: CASSLMGVDEQYF; CDR3 DNA: TGTGCCAGCAGCCTCATGGGAGTGGACGAGCAGTACTTC
V gene: TRBV5-8; clone size: few; D gene: TRBD1; J gene: TRBJ1-1; CDR3 protein: CASSDGQGFGTEAFF; CDR3 DNA: TGTGCCAGCAGCGACGGACAGGGTTTTGGCACTGAAGCTTTCTTT
V gene: TRBV7-3; clone size: .; D gene: TRBD2; J gene: TRBJ2-1; CDR3 protein: CASSITSGIYNEQFF; CDR3 DNA: TGTGCCAGCAGCATAACTAGCGGTATTTACAATGAGCAGTTCTTC
V gene: TRBV19; clone size: few; D gene: .; J gene: TRBJ1-5; CDR3 protein: CASSIDRYAVSQPQHF; CDR3 DNA: TGTGCCAGTAGTATCGATCGGTATGCCGTGAGTCAGCCCCAGCATTTT
V gene: TRBV2; clone size: .; D gene: .; J gene: TRBJ2-5; CDR3 protein: CASSGDNQETQYF; CDR3 DNA: TGTGCCAGCAGTGGGGACAACCAAGAGACCCAGTACTTC
V gene: TRBV9; clone size: .; D gene: .; J gene: TRBJ1-5; CDR3 protein: CASSVDLGVNQPQHF; CDR3 DNA: TGTGCCAGCAGCGTAGATTTAGGGGTGAATCAGCCCCAGCATTTT
V gene: TRBV12-3/TRBV12-4; clone size: .; D gene: .; J gene: TRBJ1-6; CDR3 protein: CASSLSPDSPLHF; CDR3 DNA: TGTGCCAGCAGTTTATCCCCTGATTCACCCCTCCACTTT
V gene: TRBV5-1; clone size: .; D gene: TRBD1; J gene: TRBJ2-1; CDR3 protein: CASSPDRVYNEQFF; CDR3 DNA: TGCGCCAGTTCACCGGACAGGGTTTACAATGAGCAGTTCTTC